The sequence of this T cell receptor (beta chain) was determined in a study of shared clonotypes between healthy human individuals. Findings of the study overall: Researchers found naive subsets generally carried larger estimated richness than memory subsets.

Comments on this clone: Its antigen is undetermined.

Germline V gene lookup returns CDR1 MNHEY and CDR2 SVGAGI. V lost 5 bases, J lost 2 bases, and 7 bases stayed unmatched. There are 15 residues in the CDR3. Positive CCR7 selection of CD45RO-negative cells yielded the naive CD8 cells, and terminally differentiated effector memory CD45RA+ cells were excluded. The study enrolled healthy HIV-negative adults without recent acute infections or vaccinations as donors. The protocol was immunoSEQ multiplex PCR, while the TCRdb copy is restricted to in-frame clones and leaves out a portion. The sample holds roughly 2,000,000 clones, about 95% seen once. The clonotype was recovered from a man younger than 35 in good health. The sequenced sample was naive CD8+ T cells sorted from blood. V gene TRBV6-5 combines with J gene TRBJ2-3; 7 nucleotides align to TRBD2. In nucleotides, the CDR3 is TGTGCCAGCAGTCTAGCGGCCCCTCTCACAGATACGCAGTATTTT. This sequence encodes CASSLAAPLTDTQYF.